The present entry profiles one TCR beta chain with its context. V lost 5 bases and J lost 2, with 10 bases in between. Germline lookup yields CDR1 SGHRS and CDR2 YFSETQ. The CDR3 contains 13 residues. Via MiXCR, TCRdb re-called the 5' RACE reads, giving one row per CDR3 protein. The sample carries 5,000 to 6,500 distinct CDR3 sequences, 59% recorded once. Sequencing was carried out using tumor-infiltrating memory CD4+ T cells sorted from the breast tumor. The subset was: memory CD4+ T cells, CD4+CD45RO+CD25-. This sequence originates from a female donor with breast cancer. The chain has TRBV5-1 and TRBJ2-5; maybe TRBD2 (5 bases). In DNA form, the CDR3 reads TGCGCCAGCAGTCTCAGCGGTCAAGAGACCCAGTACTTC. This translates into CASSLSGQETQYF.